The 27 T cell receptor beta chains reported below all come from one sample, sequenced in a study of CD8 T cells in ankylosing spondylitis. A single record per CDR3 protein comes from TCRdb applying MiXCR to the 5' RACE reads. The sample has around 90,000 distinct CDR3 sequences, 27% seen once. The source material was blood, either unsorted or a sorted T cell fraction (not recorded which). These receptors were obtained from a male donor with ankylosing spondylitis or in good health (not recorded which).

V gene TRBV4-2 combines with J gene TRBJ1-2; D is perhaps TRBD1 (5 bases). V was cut by 4 bases and J by 3 bases, with 18 bases left in between. The germline CDR1 and CDR2 sequences are LGHNA and YNFKEQ. CDR3 length equals 16 residues. The CDR3 here is CASSPLNRDRHYGYTF. The CDR3 bases are TGTGCCAGCAGCCCCTTAAACCGGGACCGACACTATGGCTACACCTTC.

J is TRBJ2-3 and V is TRBV7-3; 13 bases agree with TRBD2. V lost 3 bases and J lost 0; bases outside the gene matches: 6. This CDR3 has 18 residues. Germline CDR1 is SGHTA and CDR2 is FQGTGA. The CDR3 loop reads CASSFSGTSGTSTDTQYF. Here the CDR3 DNA reads TGTGCCAGCAGCTTCTCCGGGACTAGCGGGACGAGCACAGATACGCAGTATTTT.

The chain combines TRBV5-1 with TRBJ2-5; D gene ambiguous. The CDR3 runs 12 residues. Germline V lookup: CDR1 SGHRS, CDR2 YFSETQ. V lost 4 bases and J lost 7, with 11 bases in between. The CDR3 loop is CASSTNRATQYF. The CDR3 DNA reads TGCGCCAGCAGCACCAATAGGGCGACCCAGTACTTC.

The chain links TRBV5-5 to TRBJ1-3, with 7 bases fitting TRBD1. CDR1 and CDR2 from the germline V gene are SGHKS and YYEKEE (reference sequence). J lost 7 bases, V lost 3 bases, and 10 bases had no gene match. The CDR3 runs to 15 residues. The CDR3 sequence is CASSYGQEVYNTIYF. CDR3 DNA sequence: TGTGCCAGCAGCTATGGACAGGAAGTCTACAACACCATATATTTT.

In DNA form, the CDR3 reads TGTGCCACCAGCAGAGATAAGGGTGCGTTAGGGGAGCTGTTTTTT. Residues: CATSRDKGALGELFF. The chain employs TRBV15 and TRBJ2-2; D uncertain. The V end lost 0 bases, the J end lost 8 bases, and 13 bases lay between the germline ends. CDR1 and CDR2 from the germline V gene are LNHNV and YYDKDF (reference sequence). This CDR3 has 15 residues.

Note on this clonotype: With a much larger clone just one base away, this may be a read error. The V and J genes are TRBV5-1 and TRBJ2-1, with no clear D. Germline V gene data show CDR1 as SGHRS and CDR2 as YFSETQ. This CDR3 has 16 amino acids. The CDR3 nucleotides are TGCGCCAGCGGCCGAGGAACCCTTAGCTCCTACAATGTGCAGTTCTTC. Amino acid sequence: CASGRGTLSSYNVQFF.

This clonotype appeared a few times. For the CDR3, the DNA is TGTGCCAGCAGCATCAAGGGTAGCGGGGAGACCCAGTACTTC. Its translation: CASSIKGSGETQYF. The chain is built from TRBV21-1 and TRBJ2-5; TRBD2, as called in the table, went unchecked against the DNA. TRBV21-1 counts as a pseudogene. The CDR3 has 14 residues.

J is TRBJ2-3 and V is TRBV5-1; perhaps TRBD2 as D (5 bases). Trimming left V 4 bases short and J 2 bases short, with 20 bases between. Germline-derived CDR1 and CDR2 are SGHRS and YFSETQ. The length of the CDR3 is 17 residues. The CDR3 DNA reads as TGCGCCAGCAGCGCCGAGGGCCGAGCGGAACACACAGATACGCAGTATTTT. It specifies CASSAEGRAEHTDTQYF.

V and J are TRBV7-8 and TRBJ2-1; no firm D call. The CDR3 is 15 amino acids. The germline V gene encodes CDR1 SGHVS and CDR2 FQNEAQ. Trimming cost V 6 bases and J 4 bases, with 16 bases left between them. The DNA for the CDR3 is TGTGCCAGCAGACTGGAGCGAGCAACTTACAATGAGCAGTTCTTC. It yields the protein CASRLERATYNEQFF.

This sequence joins TRBV15 and TRBJ2-5; TRBD1 aligns across 8 bases. The CDR3 runs to 16 residues. Looked up from germline, CDR1 is LNHNV and CDR2 is YYDKDF (reference sequence). The V gene end was trimmed by 1 base and the J gene end by 1 base; junction bases not matched to a gene: 5. The CDR3 DNA reads as TGTGCCACCAGCAGAGGGACAGGGATCCTCCAAGAGACCCAGTACTTC. The encoded protein is CATSRGTGILQETQYF.

This chain links TRBV20-1 with TRBJ2-1; TRBD2 matches 9 bases. The CDR3 consists of 13 residues. Germline V lookup: CDR1 DFQATT, CDR2 SNEGSKA (reference sequence). V gave up 8 bases and J gave up 1 base; unmatched junction bases: 3. This chain's CDR3 is CSLAGVSYNEQFF. CDR3 sequence (DNA): TGCAGTTTAGCGGGAGTTTCCTACAATGAGCAGTTCTTC.

This clonotype has more than one count but fewer than ten. The chain combines TRBV20-1 with TRBJ2-1; 12 nucleotides align to TRBD2. Germline V CDR1 and CDR2: DFQATT, SNEGSKA (reference sequence). The CDR3 spans 14 residues. Trimming cost V 6 bases and J 4 bases; bases outside gene matches: 4. The CDR3 DNA reads as TGCAGTGCCCGGACTAGCGGGGAGTACAATGAGCAGTTCTTC. This sequence encodes CSARTSGEYNEQFF.

The chain is built from TRBV25-1 and TRBJ1-5; D remains ambiguous. In germline, CDR1 is MGHDK, CDR2 SYGVNS. This CDR3 comprises 13 residues. The V gene lost 6 bases and the J gene lost 1 base, with 7 bases spanning the gap. Written as DNA, the CDR3 is TGTGCCAGCAGAGGTCTGAGCAATCAGCCCCAGCATTTT. Translated, it gives CASRGLSNQPQHF.

This clonotype has ten or more counts. The chain uses TRBV6-1 and TRBJ2-2; no clear D gene. Germline V gives CDR1 MNHNS, CDR2 SASEGT. V dropped 7 bases and J dropped 4 bases, with 10 bases sitting between them. This CDR3 contains 13 residues. CDR3 sequence (DNA): TGTGCCAGCACCCTGGGGATCACCGGGGAGCTGTTTTTT. Translation: CASTLGITGELFF.

The rearrangement joins TRBV18 to TRBJ2-2, with 9 bases matching TRBD1. Germline CDR1 KGHSH, CDR2 LQKENI. V trimming: 0 bases; J trimming: 3 bases; junction bases outside the gene matches: 2. This CDR3 region has 16 residues. The CDR3 sequence: CASSPPGQGYTGELFF. CDR3 coding DNA: TGTGCCAGCTCACCACCGGGACAGGGATACACCGGGGAGCTGTTTTTT.

The chain has TRBV4-1 and TRBJ2-2, with D perhaps TRBD1 (5 bases). V lost 2 bases and J 4 bases, leaving 5 bases between the germline ends. Germline lookup yields CDR1 MGHRA and CDR2 YSYEKL. The CDR3 consists of 13 residues. The CDR3 loop is CASSQQGTGELFF. The CDR3 nucleotides read TGCGCCAGCAGCCAACAGGGCACCGGGGAGCTGTTTTTT.

The chain links TRBV7-3 to TRBJ2-2; perhaps TRBD1 as D (5 bases). V gave up 5 bases and J gave up 3 bases, with 10 bases separating them. The V gene's germline CDR1 is SGHTA and CDR2 FQGTGA. The CDR3 runs 14 residues. CDR3 nucleotides: TGTGCCAGCAGCCAGGGATTCGACACCGGGGAGCTGTTTTTT. Amino acids: CASSQGFDTGELFF.

Many counts were recorded for this clonotype. The V call is TRBV10-3, the J call TRBJ2-5, with TRBD1 identical over 7 bases. The CDR3 consists of 16 residues. CDR1 ENHRY and CDR2 SYGVKD come from the germline V gene. Trimming cost V 10 bases and J 4 bases; bases outside gene matches: 18. This chain's CDR3 is CATRPVSGTEVETQYF. The CDR3 nucleotides are TGTGCCACCCGTCCAGTATCGGGGACAGAGGTAGAGACCCAGTACTTC.

This clonotype was found a few times. The CDR3 reads CASRSLAGEEEQYF. Here the CDR3 DNA reads TGTGCCAGCAGGTCCCTAGCGGGAGAAGAGGAACAGTACTTC. The V and J genes are TRBV6-2 or TRBV6-3 and TRBJ2-7; the match to TRBD2 covers 10 bases. The J segment lost 10 bases and the V segment lost 6 bases, leaving 12 bases of the junction unmatched. There are 14 residues in the CDR3. The germline gives CDR1 MNHEY, CDR2 SVGEGT.

Points on this clonotype: Compared with germline, one end of the junction differs, possibly owing to a read error. This chain connects TRBV7-7 to TRBJ2-1; 10 bases agree with TRBD2. Germline assignment: CDR1 SSHAT and CDR2 FNYEAQ (reference sequence). The CDR3 runs to 12 residues. The CDR3 reads CASSLAGGEQFF. The CDR3 DNA follows: TGTGCTAGCAGCTTAGCGGGAGGTGAGCAGTTCTTC.

This clonotype came up a few times. This rearrangement joins TRBV28 to TRBJ2-7; 7 bases match TRBD1. With V trimmed by 4 bases and J by 5 bases, 14 bases remained unmatched. The CDR3 is made up of 16 amino acids. CDR1 and CDR2 (germline): MDHEN, SYDVKM. CDR3 DNA: TGTGCCAGCAGTTCGTTCTTGTGGGGACAGTCCCACGAGCAGTACGTC. This gives the protein CASSSFLWGQSHEQYV.

This clonotype was seen only a few times. V and J are TRBV11-1 and TRBJ1-1, with 12 bases lining up with TRBD1. V lost 4 bases, J lost 6 bases, and 6 bases stayed unmatched. The germline V gene encodes CDR1 SGHAT and CDR2 FQDESV (reference sequence). This CDR3 has 15 amino acids. The CDR3 sequence is CASSSRDRGLAEAFF. In nucleotides, the CDR3 is TGTGCCAGCAGCTCCAGGGACAGGGGGCTGGCTGAAGCTTTCTTT. The full variable domain, in which reference TRBV11-1 and TRBJ1-1 provide the parts outside the CDR3, is EAEVAQSPRYKITEKSQAVAFWCDPISGHATLYWYRQILGQGPELLVQFQDESVVDDSQLPKDRFSAERLKGVDSTLKIQPAELGDSAMYLCASSSRDRGLAEAFFGQGTRLTVV.

This clonotype was seen more than once but under ten times. This chain links TRBV20-1 with TRBJ2-5; 10 bases are a match to TRBD2. This CDR3 contains 17 residues. The V segment lost 0 bases and the J segment 3 bases; nucleotides outside the gene matches: 10. CDR1 and CDR2 (germline): DFQATT, SNEGSKA (reference sequence). CDR3 sequence reads: CSARESFSGGPEETQYF. The CDR3 DNA reads as TGCAGTGCTAGAGAATCTTTTAGCGGGGGGCCAGAAGAGACCCAGTACTTC.

This chain links TRBV3-1 with TRBJ1-5; D is ambiguous. Deletions cut 1 base from V and 3 bases from J, with 10 bases between. Germline V gene sequence: CDR1 LGHDT, CDR2 YNNKEL (reference sequence). The CDR3 sequence is 15 residues long. The CDR3 DNA reads TGTGCCAGCAGCCAAGCTGCAGGAGACAATCAGCCCCAGCATTTT. Translating it yields CASSQAAGDNQPQHF.

The gene calls are TRBV4-1 and TRBJ1-1, with D possibly matching TRBD1 (5 bases). CDR3 length: 17 amino acids. The V gene lost 3 bases and the J gene lost 2 bases, with 19 bases spanning the gap. Germline V CDR1 and CDR2: MGHRA, YSYEKL. DNA of the CDR3: TGCGCCAGCAGCCATCGGGGTCTGCTAGGGGTTAACACTGAAGCTTTCTTT. This translates into CASSHRGLLGVNTEAFF.

The chain has TRBV7-3 and TRBJ2-1; 10 bases are shared with TRBD1. Trimming took 4 bases from V and 8 from J; bases not matched to a gene: 11. This CDR3 has 16 amino acids. Germline lookup yields CDR1 SGHTA and CDR2 FQGTGA. The CDR3 DNA follows: TGTGCCAGCAGCTCCCTTCCGGGACAGGGGAGCCATGAGCAGTTCTTC. Its protein is CASSSLPGQGSHEQFF.

The V and J genes are TRBV20-1 and TRBJ1-5; 11 bases align to TRBD1. This CDR3 has 17 residues. CDR1 DFQATT and CDR2 SNEGSKA come from the germline V gene (reference sequence). V gave up 5 bases and J gave up 0 bases; unmatched junction bases: 9. CDR3 DNA: TGCAGTGCTTTCGGACAGGGGGCGATTAATAGCAATCAGCCCCAGCATTTT. Its translation is CSAFGQGAINSNQPQHF.